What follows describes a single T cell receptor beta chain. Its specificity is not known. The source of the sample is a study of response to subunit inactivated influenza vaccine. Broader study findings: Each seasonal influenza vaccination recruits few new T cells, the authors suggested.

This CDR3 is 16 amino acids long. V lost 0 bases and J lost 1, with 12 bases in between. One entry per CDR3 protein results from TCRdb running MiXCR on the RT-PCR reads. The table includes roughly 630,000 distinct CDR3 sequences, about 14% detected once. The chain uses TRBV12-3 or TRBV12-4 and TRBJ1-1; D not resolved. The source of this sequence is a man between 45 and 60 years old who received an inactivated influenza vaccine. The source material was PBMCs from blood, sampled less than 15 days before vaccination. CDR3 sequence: CASSLAWSLPNTEAFF. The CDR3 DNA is TGTGCCAGCAGTTTAGCGTGGTCGCTGCCGAACACTGAAGCTTTCTTT.